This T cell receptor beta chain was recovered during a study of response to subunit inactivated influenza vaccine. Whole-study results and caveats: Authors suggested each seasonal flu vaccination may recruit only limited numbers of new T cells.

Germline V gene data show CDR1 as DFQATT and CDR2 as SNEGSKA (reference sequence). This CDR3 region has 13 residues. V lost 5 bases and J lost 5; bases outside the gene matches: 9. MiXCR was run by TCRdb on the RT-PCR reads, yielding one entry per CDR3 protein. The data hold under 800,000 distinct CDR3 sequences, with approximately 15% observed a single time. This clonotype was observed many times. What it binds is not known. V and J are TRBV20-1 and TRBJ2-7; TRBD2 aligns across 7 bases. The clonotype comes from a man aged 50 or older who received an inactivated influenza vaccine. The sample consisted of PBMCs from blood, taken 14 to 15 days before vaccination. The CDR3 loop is CSASAGPYHEQYF. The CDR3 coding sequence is TGCAGTGCTTCAGCGGGGCCCTACCACGAGCAGTACTTC.